This entry lists 4 T cell receptor beta chains sequenced from one sample in a study of T cell repertoires in cytomegalovirus infection. TCRdb independently ran MiXCR on the reads; one entry per CDR3 protein. Of about 310,000 distinct CDR3 sequences listed, 17% were seen once; the top ten hold around 12%. The sequenced sample was PBMCs. Every receptor here comes from a human donor in good health (CMV status not recorded). Some clones in this sample may be carry-over from other donors' samples.

The chain uses TRBV18 and TRBJ1-2; D may be TRBD1 (6 bases). Germline V gene lookup returns CDR1 KGHSH and CDR2 LQKENI. CDR3 size: 13 residues. The germline V and J ends were trimmed by 4 bases and 4 bases, with 10 bases remaining between them. DNA of the CDR3: TGTGCCAGCTCACTCGACAGGAGCTATGGCTACACCTTC. It encodes CASSLDRSYGYTF.

This rearrangement joins TRBV6-1 to TRBJ2-3; 7 nucleotides align to TRBD1. Germline CDR1 reads MNHNS; CDR2 reads SASEGT. The V segment lost 8 bases and the J segment 1 base; nucleotides outside the gene matches: 12. The CDR3 spans 16 residues. In nucleotides, the CDR3 is TGTGCCAGCCGTAACCACCAAGGGGGCCGCACAGATACGCAGTATTTT. Protein: CASRNHQGGRTDTQYF.

In this sample, this clonotype turned up a few times. The J gene is TRBJ2-5, the V gene TRBV18; the D gene is possibly TRBD2 (6 bases). V lost 5 bases and J lost 1, with 11 bases in between. Germline V CDR1 and CDR2: KGHSH, LQKENI. This CDR3 comprises 14 residues. The CDR3 coding sequence is TGTGCCAGCTCAGGAGGGCTCTCCCAAGAGACCCAGTACTTC. Translation: CASSGGLSQETQYF.

The chain is built from TRBV7-2 and TRBJ2-3; TRBD2 matches at 8 bases. This CDR3 has 16 residues. Germline V CDR1 and CDR2: SGHTA, FQGNSA. The V gene end was trimmed by 4 bases and the J gene end by 4 bases; junction bases not matched to a gene: 10. The CDR3 coding sequence is TGTGCCAGCAGCTCAAATCCGGGGGGGCTAGCAGATACGCAGTATTTT. It specifies CASSSNPGGLADTQYF.